This is a list of T cell receptor beta chains from one sample in a study of OX40 agonist ivuxolimab in advanced cancers. Measured with immunoSEQ multiplex PCR; TCRdb has only the in-frame clones, and not every one. Altogether under 75,000 clones are present, 80% to 90% being singletons, with the ten largest covering under 0.75%. Sequenced material: CD4+ or CD8+ T cells sorted from blood, taken in a trial of the OX40 agonist ivuxolimab. The receptors here all came from an adult with an advanced solid tumor such as melanoma, head and neck, liver or kidney cancer. Each CDR3 is given with its conserved first and last residue.

v_gene: TRBV28
j_gene: TRBJ2-1
CDR3aa: CASSSWGTGGWQFF

v_gene: TRBV7-9
j_gene: TRBJ1-2
CDR3aa: CASSPGWTSNYGYTF

v_gene: TRBV19
j_gene: TRBJ2-1
CDR3aa: CASSNKLAGKAYNEQFF

v_gene: TRBV14
j_gene: TRBJ1-1
CDR3aa: CASSRLSGGRNTEAFF

v_gene: TRBV5-6
j_gene: TRBJ2-3
CDR3aa: CASSLGTGSSTDTQYF

v_gene: TRBV11-2
j_gene: TRBJ2-2
CDR3aa: CASSFLQGQGGGELFF

v_gene: TRBV5-1
j_gene: TRBJ2-5
CDR3aa: CASGPGTSGISRETQYF

v_gene: TRBV7-2
j_gene: TRBJ2-7
CDR3aa: CASSPRTVPYEQYF

v_gene: TRBV28
j_gene: TRBJ2-7
CDR3aa: CASVGPLEQYF

v_gene: TRBV27
j_gene: TRBJ2-7
CDR3aa: CASSFHRAYEQYF

v_gene: TRBV29-1
j_gene: TRBJ2-2
CDR3aa: CSVRPNTGELFF

v_gene: TRBV9
j_gene: TRBJ2-1
CDR3aa: CASSVDIGQAYNEQFF

v_gene: TRBV6-1
j_gene: TRBJ2-3
CDR3aa: CASSDISHTSTDTQYF

v_gene: TRBV7-8
j_gene: TRBJ2-2
CDR3aa: CASSLAGGELFF

v_gene: TRBV7-8
j_gene: TRBJ2-1
CDR3aa: CASRVSGGGSYNEQFF

v_gene: TRBV7-2
j_gene: TRBJ2-5
CDR3aa: CASSPRQLYQETQYF

v_gene: TRBV27
j_gene: TRBJ2-5
CDR3aa: CASSFVGAEETQYF

v_gene: TRBV28
j_gene: TRBJ2-3
CDR3aa: CASSSSQGTQDTDTQYF

v_gene: TRBV29-1
j_gene: TRBJ2-1
CDR3aa: CSVAAGRGTYNEQFF

v_gene: TRBV18
j_gene: TRBJ1-2
CDR3aa: CASSPEGNLYGYTF

v_gene: TRBV6-1
j_gene: TRBJ2-7
CDR3aa: CASGWGPYEQYF

v_gene: TRBV10-2
j_gene: TRBJ2-7
CDR3aa: CASSYDRVSLYEQYF

v_gene: TRBV18
j_gene: TRBJ2-7
CDR3aa: CASSPGREPYEQYF

v_gene: TRBV20-1
j_gene: TRBJ2-5
CDR3aa: CSARRETQYF

v_gene: TRBV28
j_gene: TRBJ1-2
CDR3aa: CASSLGGTEYGYTF

v_gene: TRBV7-2
j_gene: TRBJ2-1
CDR3aa: CASSLVASGANEQFF

v_gene: TRBV15
j_gene: TRBJ1-5
CDR3aa: CATSRGGPYSNQPQHF

v_gene: TRBV5-4
j_gene: TRBJ1-2
CDR3aa: CASSVTGDYGYTF

v_gene: TRBV21-1
j_gene: TRBJ2-5
CDR3aa: CASSKAKLVYMGRETQYF

v_gene: TRBV7-9
j_gene: TRBJ2-2
CDR3aa: CASSSGLAGGTNTGELFF

v_gene: TRBV6-1
j_gene: TRBJ1-2
CDR3aa: CATHGADGYTF

v_gene: TRBV6-5
j_gene: TRBJ2-5
CDR3aa: CASSSRQGGGETQYF

v_gene: TRBV14
j_gene: TRBJ2-4
CDR3aa: CASSQDGRLAKNIQYF

v_gene: TRBV20-1
j_gene: TRBJ2-7
CDR3aa: CSARIRREQYF

v_gene: TRBV18
j_gene: TRBJ1-1
CDR3aa: CASSPQIAERNTEAFF

v_gene: TRBV4-1
j_gene: TRBJ2-1
CDR3aa: CASSQTLAGGQNEQFF

v_gene: TRBV5-5
j_gene: TRBJ2-2
CDR3aa: CASSLVVSGNTGELFF

v_gene: TRBV9
j_gene: TRBJ2-1
CDR3aa: CASSVGTSGGFNNEQFF

v_gene: TRBV5-1
j_gene: TRBJ2-5
CDR3aa: CASSLKYQETQYF

v_gene: TRBV25-1
j_gene: TRBJ1-6
CDR3aa: CAQGPPHNSPLHF

v_gene: TRBV28
j_gene: TRBJ1-5
CDR3aa: CASSLFDSSNQPQHF

v_gene: TRBV28
j_gene: TRBJ1-3
CDR3aa: CASSPTDRPSGNTIYF

v_gene: TRBV2
j_gene: TRBJ1-4
CDR3aa: CASRRQPNEKLFF

v_gene: TRBV7-2
j_gene: TRBJ2-7
CDR3aa: CASSPDSSGVYGQYF

v_gene: TRBV29-1
j_gene: TRBJ1-2
CDR3aa: CSVEGFYGYTF

v_gene: TRBV29-1
j_gene: TRBJ2-5
CDR3aa: CSVPGAYQETQYF

v_gene: TRBV2
j_gene: TRBJ1-5
CDR3aa: CASRRQDNQPQHF

v_gene: TRBV27
j_gene: TRBJ2-2
CDR3aa: CASTQLAGGGNTGELFF

v_gene: TRBV9
j_gene: TRBJ2-3
CDR3aa: CASSGPGDTQYF

v_gene: TRBV10-1
j_gene: TRBJ2-7
CDR3aa: CASSEIGGKSTSGGTYEQYF

v_gene: TRBV7-2
j_gene: TRBJ2-5
CDR3aa: CASSLGWLGGRQETQYF

v_gene: TRBV9
j_gene: TRBJ2-5
CDR3aa: CASSPPGLQRETQYF

v_gene: TRBV5-5
j_gene: TRBJ2-3
CDR3aa: CASSLGGRGRGDTQYF

v_gene: TRBV11-3
j_gene: TRBJ2-3
CDR3aa: CASSLTAHGEDTQYF

v_gene: TRBV5-8
j_gene: TRBJ1-5
CDR3aa: CASSSRGRGNQPQHF